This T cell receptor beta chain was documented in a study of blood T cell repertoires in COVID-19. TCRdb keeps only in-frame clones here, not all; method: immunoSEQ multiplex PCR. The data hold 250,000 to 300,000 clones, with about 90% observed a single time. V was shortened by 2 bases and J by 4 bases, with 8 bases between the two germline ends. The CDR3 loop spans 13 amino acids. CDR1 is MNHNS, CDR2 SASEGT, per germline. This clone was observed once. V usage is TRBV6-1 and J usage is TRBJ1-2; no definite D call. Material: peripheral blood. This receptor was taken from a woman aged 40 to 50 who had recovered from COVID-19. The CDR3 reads CASSEYTVYGYTF. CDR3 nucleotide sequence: TGTGCCAGCAGTGAATATACAGTCTATGGCTACACCTTC.